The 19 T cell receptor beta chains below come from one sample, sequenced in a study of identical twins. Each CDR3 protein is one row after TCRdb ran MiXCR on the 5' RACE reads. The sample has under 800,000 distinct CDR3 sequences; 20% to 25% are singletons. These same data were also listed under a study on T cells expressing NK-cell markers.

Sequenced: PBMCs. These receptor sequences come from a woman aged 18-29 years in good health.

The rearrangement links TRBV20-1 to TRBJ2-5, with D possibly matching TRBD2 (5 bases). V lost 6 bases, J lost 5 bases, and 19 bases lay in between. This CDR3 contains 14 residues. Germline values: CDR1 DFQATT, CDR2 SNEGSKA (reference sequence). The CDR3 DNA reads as TGCAGTGCCCCGCGGTCTAGCCCCCGGGAGACCCAGTACTTC. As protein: CSAPRSSPRETQYF.

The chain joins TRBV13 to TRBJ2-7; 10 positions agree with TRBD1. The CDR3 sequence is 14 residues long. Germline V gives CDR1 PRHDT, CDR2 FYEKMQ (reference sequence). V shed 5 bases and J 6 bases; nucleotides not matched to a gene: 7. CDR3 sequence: CASSPGQGGGEQYF. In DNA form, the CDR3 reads TGTGCCAGCAGCCCTGGACAGGGGGGGGGCGAGCAGTACTTC. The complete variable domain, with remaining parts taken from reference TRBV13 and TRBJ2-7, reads AAGVIQSPRHLIKEKRETATLKCYPIPRHDTVYWYQQGPGQDPQFLISFYEKMQSDKGSIPDRFSAQQFSDYHSELNMSSLELGDSALYFCASSPGQGGGEQYFGPGTRLTVT.

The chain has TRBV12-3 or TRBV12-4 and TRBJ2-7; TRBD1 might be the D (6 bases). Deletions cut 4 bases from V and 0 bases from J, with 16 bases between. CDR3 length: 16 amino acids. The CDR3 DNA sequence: TGTGCCAGCAGTTCCAGGCCCGGGACACGCTCCTACGAGCAGTACTTC. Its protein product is CASSSRPGTRSYEQYF.

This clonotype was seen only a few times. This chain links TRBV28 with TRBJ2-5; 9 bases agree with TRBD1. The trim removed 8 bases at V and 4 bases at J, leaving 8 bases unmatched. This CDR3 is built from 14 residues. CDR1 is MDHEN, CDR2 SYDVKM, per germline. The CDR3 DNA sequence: TGTGCCAGCGCCAGACAGGGGGAGGCAGAGACCCAGTACTTC. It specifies CASARQGEAETQYF.

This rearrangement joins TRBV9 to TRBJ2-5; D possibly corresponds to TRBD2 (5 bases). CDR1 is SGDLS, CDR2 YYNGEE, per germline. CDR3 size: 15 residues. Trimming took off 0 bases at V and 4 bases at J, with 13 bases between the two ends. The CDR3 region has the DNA TGTGCCAGCAGCGTAGGGCGCGGTGGAGGAGAGACCCAGTACTTC. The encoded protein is CASSVGRGGGETQYF.

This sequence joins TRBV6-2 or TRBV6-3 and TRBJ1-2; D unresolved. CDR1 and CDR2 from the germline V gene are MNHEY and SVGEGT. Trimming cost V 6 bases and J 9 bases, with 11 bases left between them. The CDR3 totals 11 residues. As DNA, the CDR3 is TGTGCCAGCAGGCGCTCCGGCAGCTACACCTTC. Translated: CASRRSGSYTF.

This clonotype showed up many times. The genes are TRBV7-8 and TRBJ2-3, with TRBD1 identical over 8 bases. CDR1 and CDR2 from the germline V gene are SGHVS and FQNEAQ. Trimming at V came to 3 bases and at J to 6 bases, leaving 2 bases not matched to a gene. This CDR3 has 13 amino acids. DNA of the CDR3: TGTGCCAGCAGCTTCGACAGGGGTGATACGCAGTATTTT. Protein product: CASSFDRGDTQYF.

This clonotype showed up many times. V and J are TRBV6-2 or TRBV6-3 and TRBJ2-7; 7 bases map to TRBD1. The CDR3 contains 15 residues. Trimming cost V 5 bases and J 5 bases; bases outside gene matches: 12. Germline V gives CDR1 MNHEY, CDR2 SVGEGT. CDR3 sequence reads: CASSPTGTAFNEQYF. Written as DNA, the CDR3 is TGTGCCAGCAGTCCTACCGGGACAGCCTTTAACGAGCAGTACTTC.

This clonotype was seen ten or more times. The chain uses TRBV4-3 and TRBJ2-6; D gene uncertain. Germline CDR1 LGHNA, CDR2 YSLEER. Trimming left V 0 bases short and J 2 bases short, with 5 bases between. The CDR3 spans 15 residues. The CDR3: CASSQERTGANVLTF. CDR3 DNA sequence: TGCGCCAGCAGCCAAGAACGGACTGGGGCCAACGTCCTGACTTTC.

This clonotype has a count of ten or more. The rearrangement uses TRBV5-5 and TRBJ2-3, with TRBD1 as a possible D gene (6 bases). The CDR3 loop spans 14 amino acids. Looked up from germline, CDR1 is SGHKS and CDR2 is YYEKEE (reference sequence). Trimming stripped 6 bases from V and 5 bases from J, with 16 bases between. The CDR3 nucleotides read TGTGCCAGCAACCCGCTACCGGGACAAGATACGCAGTATTTT. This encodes CASNPLPGQDTQYF.

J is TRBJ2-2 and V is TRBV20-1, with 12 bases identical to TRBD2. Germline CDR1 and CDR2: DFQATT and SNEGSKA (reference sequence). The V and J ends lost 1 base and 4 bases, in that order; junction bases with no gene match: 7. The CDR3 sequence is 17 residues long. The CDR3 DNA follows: TGCAGTGCTAGAGTCCTAGCGGGAGGGCCTGGCACCGGGGAGCTGTTTTTT. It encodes CSARVLAGGPGTGELFF.

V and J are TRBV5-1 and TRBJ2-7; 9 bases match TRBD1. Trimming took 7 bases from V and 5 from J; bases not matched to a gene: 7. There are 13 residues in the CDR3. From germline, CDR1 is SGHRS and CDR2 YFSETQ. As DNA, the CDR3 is TGCGCCAGCGGGACAGGGTACTTCGACGAGCAGTACTTC. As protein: CASGTGYFDEQYF.

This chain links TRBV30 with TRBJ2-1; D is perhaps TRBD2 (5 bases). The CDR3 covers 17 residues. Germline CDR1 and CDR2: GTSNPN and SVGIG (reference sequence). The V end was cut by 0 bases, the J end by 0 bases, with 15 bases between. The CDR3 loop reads CAWSVSGLGSSYNEQFF. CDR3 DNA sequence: TGTGCCTGGAGTGTAAGCGGCTTAGGAAGCTCCTACAATGAGCAGTTCTTC.

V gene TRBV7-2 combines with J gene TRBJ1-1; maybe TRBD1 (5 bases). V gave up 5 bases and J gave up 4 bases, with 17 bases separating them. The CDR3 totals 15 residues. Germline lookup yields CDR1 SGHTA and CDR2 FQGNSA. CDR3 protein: CASSPGPEFGTEAFF. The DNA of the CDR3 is TGTGCCAGCAGCCCAGGGCCGGAATTCGGCACTGAAGCTTTCTTT.

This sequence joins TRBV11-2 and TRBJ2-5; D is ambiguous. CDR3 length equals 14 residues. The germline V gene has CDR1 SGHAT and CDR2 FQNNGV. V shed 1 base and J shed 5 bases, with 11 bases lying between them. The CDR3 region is CASSLGAVVETQYF. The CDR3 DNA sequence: TGTGCCAGCAGCTTAGGTGCAGTGGTGGAGACCCAGTACTTC.

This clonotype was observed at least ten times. CDR3 amino acids: CASSTTGLTDTQYF. The CDR3 bases are TGTGCCAGCAGCACAACCGGGCTCACAGATACGCAGTATTTT. This rearrangement joins TRBV7-7 to TRBJ2-3; D is unclear. V lost 5 bases and J lost 2, with 11 bases in between. There are 14 residues in the CDR3. Germline V lookup: CDR1 SSHAT, CDR2 FNYEAQ (reference sequence).

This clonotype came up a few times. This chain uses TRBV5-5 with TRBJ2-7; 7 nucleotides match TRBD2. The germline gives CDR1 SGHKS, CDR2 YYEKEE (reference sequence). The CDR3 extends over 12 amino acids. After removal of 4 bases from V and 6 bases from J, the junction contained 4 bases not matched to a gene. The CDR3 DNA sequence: TGTGCCAGCAGCCGGTGGGGGGGCGAGCAGTACTTC. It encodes CASSRWGGEQYF.

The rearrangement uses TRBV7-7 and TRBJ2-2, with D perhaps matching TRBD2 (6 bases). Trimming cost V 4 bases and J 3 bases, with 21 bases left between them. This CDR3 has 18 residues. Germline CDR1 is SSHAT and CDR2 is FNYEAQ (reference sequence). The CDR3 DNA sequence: TGTGCCAGCAGCTCCAAGGGAGGCCCCCTAGGTGACACCGGGGAGCTGTTTTTT. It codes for CASSSKGGPLGDTGELFF.

CDR3 in DNA: TGTGCCAGCAGCGAACTCGGTCAAGCCCGTTCACCCCTCCACTTT. It yields the protein CASSELGQARSPLHF. V usage is TRBV9 and J usage is TRBJ1-6; D unresolved. There are 15 residues in the CDR3. V was pared by 3 bases and J by 9 bases, with 16 bases between. Looked up from germline, CDR1 is SGDLS and CDR2 is YYNGEE.